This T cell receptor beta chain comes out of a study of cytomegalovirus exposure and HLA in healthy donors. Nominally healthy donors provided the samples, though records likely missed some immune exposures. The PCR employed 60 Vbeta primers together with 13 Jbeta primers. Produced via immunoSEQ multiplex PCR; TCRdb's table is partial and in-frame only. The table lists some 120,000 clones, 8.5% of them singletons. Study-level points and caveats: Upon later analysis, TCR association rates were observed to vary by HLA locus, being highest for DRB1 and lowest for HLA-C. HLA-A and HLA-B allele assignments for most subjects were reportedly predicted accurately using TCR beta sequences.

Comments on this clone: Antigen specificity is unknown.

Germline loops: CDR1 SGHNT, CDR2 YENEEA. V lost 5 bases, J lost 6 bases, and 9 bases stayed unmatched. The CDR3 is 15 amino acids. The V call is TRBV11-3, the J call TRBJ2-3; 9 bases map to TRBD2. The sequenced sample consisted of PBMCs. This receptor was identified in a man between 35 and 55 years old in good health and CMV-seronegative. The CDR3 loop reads CASSPSGGGADTQYF. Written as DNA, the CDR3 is TGTGCCAGCAGCCCTAGTGGCGGGGGGGCCGATACGCAGTATTTT.